The clone carrying this TCR beta chain was counted a few times. As yet, its antigen is unknown. This CDR3 region has 14 residues. Trimming took 4 bases from V and 7 from J; bases not matched to a gene: 4. In germline, CDR1 is DFQATT, CDR2 SNEGSKA (reference sequence). TCRdb re-analysed the reads in MiXCR, keeping a single row per CDR3 protein. The repertoire holds over 450,000 distinct CDR3 sequences, with over 9% as singletons. This entry belongs to a study of T cell repertoires in cytomegalovirus infection. Study-wide results and caveats: People with CMV and the relevant HLA were identified by cumulative public TCR beta family frequency.

The sequencing sample was made of PBMCs. The genes are TRBV20-1 and TRBJ2-7; 16 bases fit TRBD2. The TCR comes from a human donor in good health (CMV status not recorded). Some clones in this sample may be carry-over from other donors' samples. The CDR3 bases are TGCAGTGCTACAGGGACTAGCGGGAGGGCGGAGCAGTACTTC. It specifies CSATGTSGRAEQYF.